Below are 17 T cell receptor beta chains sequenced from a single sample in a study of neoadjuvant anti-PD-1 for oral cavity cancer (dated by TCRdb to the early 2020s). The sample's time point label is to be understood as: before neoadjuvant nivolumab. The protocol used for the library was the immunoSEQ multiplex PCR assay. Entries here come from immuneACCESS through TCRdb and include only in-frame sequences with V and J called. Some clones fail to appear in such tables; in the studies checked, an unresolved V gene covers under half of the shortfall, and the cause of the remainder is unknown. This sample holds some 7,100 clones; about 54% were observed only once. In total, the top ten clones hold about 6.5% of the sample. The sample consisted of tumor tissue, taken before nivolumab (anti-PD-1) treatment. These receptors were obtained from a person between 35 and 79 years old with oral cavity squamous cell carcinoma.

V is TRBV6-1 and J is TRBJ2-1; 9 positions match TRBD1. The V gene's germline CDR1 is MNHNS and CDR2 SASEGT. Trimming at V came to 8 bases and at J to 4 bases, leaving 3 bases not matched to a gene. The CDR3 has 13 residues. The CDR3 sequence is CASDRGMYNEQFF. For the CDR3, the DNA is TGTGCCAGCGACAGGGGGATGTACAATGAGCAGTTCTTC.

The chain is built from TRBV20-1 and TRBJ2-7; D remains ambiguous. Germline loops: CDR1 DFQATT, CDR2 SNEGSKA (reference sequence). CDR3 length equals 11 residues. Trimming removed 5 bases at V and 3 bases at J, with 8 bases between. As DNA, the CDR3 is TGCAGTGCTCGCCGAAGCTACGAGCAGTACTTC. Amino acid sequence: CSARRSYEQYF.

In this sample, this clone turned up a few times. The rearrangement links TRBV6-5 to TRBJ1-3; D is ambiguous. CDR1 and CDR2 from the germline V gene are MNHEY and SVGAGI. The CDR3 runs to 14 residues. Deletions cut 2 bases from V and 3 bases from J, with 8 bases between. DNA of the CDR3: TGTGCCAGCAGTTACAAAGGGCTTGGAAACACCATATATTTT. Translating gives CASSYKGLGNTIYF.

This clone was found a few times. The chain combines TRBV6-1 with TRBJ2-1, with 7 bases identical to TRBD2. This CDR3 is 15 amino acids long. Germline V lookup: CDR1 MNHNS, CDR2 SASEGT. The J segment lost 2 bases and the V segment lost 3 bases, leaving 4 bases of the junction unmatched. CDR3 DNA: TGTGCCAGCAGTGACGGCGGGAGAGCCTACAATGAGCAGTTCTTC. This codes for CASSDGGRAYNEQFF.

The V call is TRBV30, the J call TRBJ2-5, with D tentatively TRBD1 (5 bases). This CDR3 has 14 amino acids. CDR1 is GTSNPN, CDR2 SVGIG, per germline (reference sequence). V was trimmed by 0 bases and J by 4 bases, leaving 12 bases between them. The DNA for the CDR3 is TGTGCCTGGAGTGTATTGGGGCTAGTAGAGACCCAGTACTTC. This codes for CAWSVLGLVETQYF. Full variable domain (outside the CDR3, taken from reference TRBV30 and TRBJ2-5): SQTIHQWPATLVQPVGSPLSLECTVEGTSNPNLYWYRQAAGRGLQLLFYSVGIGQISSEVPQNLSASRPQDRQFILSSKKLLLSDSGFYLCAWSVLGLVETQYFGPGTRLLVL.

The gene calls are TRBV19 and TRBJ1-4; 7 bases are a match to TRBD1. The V gene's germline CDR1 is LNHDA and CDR2 SQIVND (reference sequence). The length of the CDR3 is 14 residues. CDR3 DNA sequence: TGTGCTTCTAATCCGGGACAGCCAAAAGAAAAACTGTTTTTT. The encoded protein is CASNPGQPKEKLFF.

This clone showed up just a few times. The chain carries TRBV7-9 and TRBJ1-2, with D perhaps matching TRBD1 (5 bases). V dropped 5 bases and J dropped 6 bases, with 19 bases sitting between them. The germline gives CDR1 SEHNR, CDR2 FQNEAQ (reference sequence). This CDR3 contains 15 residues. The CDR3 region has the DNA TGTGCCAGCAGCCCGCAAACCCCCAGGGTGCATGGCTACACCTTC. Translating it yields CASSPQTPRVHGYTF.

This rearrangement joins TRBV7-9 to TRBJ2-3, with D perhaps matching TRBD1 (5 bases). The CDR3 contains 17 residues. In germline, CDR1 is SEHNR, CDR2 FQNEAQ (reference sequence). Trimming pared 1 base from V and 1 base from J, leaving 15 bases between. The CDR3 sequence: CASSLDKGPIGTDTQYF. CDR3 coding DNA: TGTGCCAGCAGCTTAGATAAGGGGCCGATCGGCACAGATACGCAGTATTTT.

The CDR3 loop is CASKDYSSSYEQYF. DNA for the CDR3: TGTGCCAGCAAAGACTATTCCAGCTCCTACGAGCAGTACTTC. The rearrangement joins TRBV6-5 to TRBJ2-7; the D gene is possibly TRBD2 (5 bases). The CDR3 runs 14 residues. Germline loops: CDR1 MNHEY, CDR2 SVGAGI. Trimming stripped 7 bases from V and 0 bases from J, with 13 bases between.

The chain recombines TRBV9 with TRBJ1-5; TRBD1 might be the D (6 bases). Per the germline V gene, CDR1 is SGDLS and CDR2 is YYNGEE. This CDR3 is 16 amino acids long. V was pared by 2 bases and J by 6 bases, with 18 bases between. The CDR3 protein is CASSVGGVGAFQPQHF. CDR3 in DNA: TGTGCCAGCAGCGTCGGGGGAGTGGGGGCATTTCAGCCCCAGCATTTT.

CDR3 nucleotide sequence: TGTGCCAGCAGTTACTTTCTGGGGTCCGGGGGAACTGAAGCTTTCTTT. Translation: CASSYFLGSGGTEAFF. V gene TRBV6-5 combines with J gene TRBJ1-1, with D maybe TRBD1 (5 bases). The germline V gene has CDR1 MNHEY and CDR2 SVGAGI. This CDR3 is built from 16 residues. Trimming took 1 base from V and 5 from J, leaving 17 bases between them.

V and J are TRBV14 and TRBJ2-2; no definite D call. V dropped 3 bases and J dropped 7 bases, with 9 bases sitting between them. Germline V CDR1 and CDR2: SGHDN, FVKESK. The CDR3 covers 13 residues. The CDR3 is CASSQKRGGELFF. The CDR3 region has the DNA TGTGCCAGCAGCCAGAAAAGAGGCGGGGAGCTGTTTTTT.

V usage is TRBV2 and J usage is TRBJ2-5; no clear D. This CDR3 has 13 residues. The V and J ends lost 5 bases and 3 bases respectively, with 10 bases between them. Germline V gene data show CDR1 as SNHLY and CDR2 as FYNNEI. CDR3 nucleotides: TGTGCCAGCAGTACTGGGCCTGAAGAGACCCAGTACTTC. Protein: CASSTGPEETQYF.

Judged by abundance, this clone is hyperexpanded. This chain uses TRBV19 with TRBJ1-5; TRBD1 aligns across 7 bases. J was trimmed by 3 bases and V by 6 bases; bases with no gene match: 5. From germline, CDR1 is LNHDA and CDR2 SQIVND (reference sequence). CDR3 length equals 14 residues. The CDR3: CASSQGQLNQPQHF. For the CDR3, the DNA is TGTGCCAGTAGCCAGGGACAGCTCAATCAGCCCCAGCATTTT.

For this clone: The junction does not match germline at one end; this may be a read error. J is TRBJ2-1 and V is TRBV6-5; 7 bases are shared with TRBD1. This CDR3 has 15 residues. Germline CDR1 and CDR2: MNHEY and SVGAGI. The CDR3 here is CASSRGNAQGNGQFF. The CDR3, as DNA: TGTGCCAGCAGCCGAGGGAACGCACAGGGGAATGGGCAGTTCTTC.

This chain links TRBV5-5 with TRBJ1-1, with TRBD1 identical over 7 bases. The CDR3 spans 15 residues. Unmatched junction bases numbered 11, after V lost 4 bases and J lost 5 bases. CDR1 is SGHKS and CDR2 is YYEKEE in the germline V gene (reference sequence). CDR3 DNA sequence: TGTGCCAGCAGCATGGGACAGTTGGGGCAAACTGAAGCTTTCTTT. Amino acids: CASSMGQLGQTEAFF.

This chain links TRBV19 with TRBJ1-5, with 7 bases that match TRBD1. Losses at the gene ends were 7 bases for V and 1 base for J; bases not matched to a gene: 16. The CDR3 is 18 residues long. Looked up from germline, CDR1 is LNHDA and CDR2 is SQIVND (reference sequence). CDR3 in DNA: TGTGCCAGTACCTCCGGGACAGTGGGCTTCGGGAGCAATCAGCCCCAGCATTTT. Its protein product is CASTSGTVGFGSNQPQHF. Full variable domain (missing parts from reference TRBV19 and TRBJ1-5): DGGITQSPKYLFRKEGQNVTLSCEQNLNHDAMYWYRQDPGQGLRLIYYSQIVNDFQKGDIAEGYSVSREKKESFPLTVTSAQKNPTAFYLCASTSGTVGFGSNQPQHFGDGTRLSIL.